This is a list of T cell receptor beta chains from one sample in a study of cytomegalovirus exposure and HLA in healthy donors. The assay was immunoSEQ multiplex PCR, and TCRdb's table has in-frame clones only and misses some. Here the sample spans 120,000 to 150,000 clones, 79% being singletons. Sequenced: PBMCs. All receptors come from a man younger than 35 in good health and CMV-seronegative. Both conserved end residues are part of each CDR3. Fields, in order: D gene, clone size, V gene, J gene, CDR3 DNA, CDR3 protein. The D gene is left open where the match is weak. Size tells how often a clone was seen (once, few, many) or the class of an expanded clone, and some rows leave it out.

TRBD1	-	TRBV7-9	TRBJ2-6	TGTGCCAGCAGCCCCAATTTTCAGGGGGCGGGTGGGGCCAACGTCCTGACTTTC	CASSPNFQGAGGANVLTF
TRBD1	once	TRBV7-3	TRBJ2-3	TGTGCCAGCAGCGCCAAGACAGGGAGCACAGATACGCAGTATTTT	CASSAKTGSTDTQYF
-	-	TRBV6-5	TRBJ2-3	TGTGCCAGCAGTTACTCGAGTGCCAGGGGCGCAGATACGCAGTATTTT	CASSYSSARGADTQYF
TRBD1	-	TRBV29-1	TRBJ2-1	TGCAGCGTTGGACCCACCAGGTTTCAACAGGGGGGAAAGGGTAATGAGCAGTTCTTC	CSVGPTRFQQGGKGNEQFF
-	-	TRBV19	TRBJ1-6	TGTGCCAGTAGTATGCGGGACTGGGGACCCGTTCCCTCCTATAATTCACCCCTCCACTTT	CASSMRDWGPVPSYNSPLHF
TRBD1	once	TRBV28	TRBJ1-2	TGTGCCACCCATTGGACAGGGGCGAGAGGCTACACCTTC	CATHWTGARGYTF
-	-	TRBV7-9	TRBJ2-5	TGTGCCAGCAGCCTTAGCGACGGGACCCAGTACTTC	CASSLSDGTQYF
TRBD1	-	TRBV6-1	TRBJ2-3	TGTGCCAGCGCGACAGGGCGAGGAGATACGCAGTATTTT	CASATGRGDTQYF
-	-	TRBV4-2	TRBJ2-7	TGTGCCAGCAGCCAAGTCGGGGACTCAACCTACGAGCAGTACTTC	CASSQVGDSTYEQYF
-	-	TRBV5-1	TRBJ1-1	TGCGCCAGCAGCTTGAGGCAGGGAGGGACTGAAGCTTTCTTT	CASSLRQGGTEAFF
-	-	TRBV6-5	TRBJ1-5	TGTGCCAGCAGTTTCAGAAATCAGCCCCAGCATTTT	CASSFRNQPQHF
TRBD1	-	TRBV13	TRBJ2-7	TGTGCCAGCAGCTTCCCGCGACAGGGTGTCCACGAGCAGTACTTC	CASSFPRQGVHEQYF
-	-	TRBV7-6	TRBJ2-3	TGTGCCAGCGCCCCAAGAGAGGATACGCAGTATTTT	CASAPREDTQYF
TRBD1	-	TRBV27	TRBJ1-2	TGTGCCAGCAGTGCCGAACAGACAGGGGGCCACTCAGGCTACACCTTC	CASSAEQTGGHSGYTF
-	-	TRBV27	TRBJ1-3	TGTGCCAGCAGCCCCTTCTACTCTGGAAACACCATATATTTT	CASSPFYSGNTIYF
-	-	TRBV30	TRBJ2-1	TGTGCCTGGATGACGGGGAGCTCCTACAATGAGCAGTTCTTC	CAWMTGSSYNEQFF
TRBD1	-	TRBV5-6	TRBJ1-1	TGTGCCAGCAGCTTGGTGCCGGGACAGGGTGGTGAAGCTTTCTTT	CASSLVPGQGGEAFF
-	few	TRBV11-2	TRBJ2-7	TGTGCCAGCAGCTTCGAGTTTACCTACGAGCAGTACTTC	CASSFEFTYEQYF
-	-	TRBV5-6	TRBJ2-7	TGTGCCAGCAGCTTGTTGATAAGACTCTACGAGCAGTACTTC	CASSLLIRLYEQYF
-	-	TRBV14	TRBJ2-3	TGTGCCAGCAGCCAGAACTCAGGAGATACGCAGTATTTT	CASSQNSGDTQYF
-	-	TRBV10-3	TRBJ2-3	TGTGCCATCAGTGAACAGGGATCTGTACCAGATACGCAGTATTTT	CAISEQGSVPDTQYF
-	-	TRBV27	TRBJ1-1	TGTGCCAGCAGTTTATACGGACAACCGAACACTGAAGCTTTCTTT	CASSLYGQPNTEAFF
-	once	TRBV18	TRBJ2-2	TGTGCCAGCTCACTATCCACCGGGGAGCTGTTTTTT	CASSLSTGELFF
-	-	TRBV2	TRBJ2-6	TGTGCCAGCAGGAGCTCTGGGGCCAACGTCCTGACTTTC	CASRSSGANVLTF
-	-	TRBV5-1	TRBJ1-2	TGCGCCAGCAGCTTGGGGCCTTCGACAGACCTTTATGGCTACACCTTC	CASSLGPSTDLYGYTF
-	-	TRBV7-2	TRBJ2-1	TGTGCCAGCAGCTTAGGGACAGTAAACTACAATGAGCAGTTCTTC	CASSLGTVNYNEQFF
-	-	TRBV19	TRBJ1-2	TGTGCCAGTGGGGCCCGCCGGTTATATGGCTACACCTTC	CASGARRLYGYTF
TRBD1	-	TRBV29-1	TRBJ1-2	TGCAGCGCCGCAGACAGGGGGTCAGATGGCTACACCTTC	CSAADRGSDGYTF
-	-	TRBV7-9	TRBJ2-3	TGTGCCAGCAGCCAAAAGGGTATCAGGACTAGCACAGATACGCAGTATTTT	CASSQKGIRTSTDTQYF
TRBD2	-	TRBV9	TRBJ2-5	TGTGCCAGCAGCGCCCGGACTAGCGGGGGACAAGAGACCCAGTACTTC	CASSARTSGGQETQYF
-	-	TRBV15	TRBJ1-6	TGTGCCACCAGCAGAGATTTTGGAGGGGACCCCTATAATTCACCCCTCCACTTT	CATSRDFGGDPYNSPLHF
-	once	TRBV6-5	TRBJ2-3	TGTGCCAGCAAAGTCAGGGGAATATCAGATACGCAGTATTTT	CASKVRGISDTQYF
-	once	TRBV7-2	TRBJ2-5	TGTGCCAGCAGCTTGCAGGGGGGGACCCAGTACTTC	CASSLQGGTQYF
TRBD1	-	TRBV15	TRBJ2-3	TGTGCCACTACAGATCCGGGACAGGATGAAGATACGCAGTATTTT	CATTDPGQDEDTQYF
-	-	TRBV27	TRBJ2-7	TGTGCCAGCAGTCCAGGACAGACCTACGAGCAGTACTTC	CASSPGQTYEQYF
-	-	TRBV7-2	TRBJ1-3	TGTGCCAGCAGCTCGACGCAGGGATATGGCACCATATATTTT	CASSSTQGYGTIYF
-	-	TRBV2	TRBJ2-1	TGTGCCAGCAGTCCACGGTATGAGCAGTTCTTC	CASSPRYEQFF
-	few	TRBV6-5	TRBJ1-1	TGTGCCAGCAGTTCCCCGGGAATGAACACTGAAGCTTTCTTT	CASSSPGMNTEAFF
-	-	TRBV7-2	TRBJ2-3	TGTGCCAGCAGCCTAGGACAGAGAGATACGCAGTATTTT	CASSLGQRDTQYF
-	-	TRBV29-1	TRBJ1-2	TGCAGTGTAACAGTCGTTTACGGCTACACCTTC	CSVTVVYGYTF
-	few	TRBV19	TRBJ1-4	TGTGCCAGTAGTGCCGTCTTCAGGTCCGCTGAAAAACTGTTTTTT	CASSAVFRSAEKLFF
TRBD1	-	TRBV5-1	TRBJ2-7	TGCGCCAGCAGCTTGAATCTGGACAGGGTGGGGTACGAGCAGTACTTC	CASSLNLDRVGYEQYF
-	once	TRBV7-9	TRBJ2-7	TGTTCCAGCAGCACCCGGGGGTACGAGCAGTACTTC	CSSSTRGYEQYF
-	few	TRBV6-5	TRBJ1-5	TGTGCCAGCAGTCCTCCGTCGAGCAATCAGCCCCAGCATTTT	CASSPPSSNQPQHF
TRBD1	-	TRBV2	TRBJ1-2	TGTGCCAGCAGTGAATCGACAGGGTACTATGGCTACACCTTC	CASSESTGYYGYTF
-	-	TRBV19	TRBJ2-3	TGTGCCAGTAGCCGGGGGGCCCAGGCTCTGACTAGCACAGATACGCAGTATTTT	CASSRGAQALTSTDTQYF
-	-	TRBV6-1	TRBJ1-4	TGTGCCACGAACAGGGTCCTTAATGAAAAACTGTTTTTT	CATNRVLNEKLFF
-	few	TRBV7-8	TRBJ2-2	TGTGCCAGCAGAGAAAAGGGGGGGGACCTGAACACCGGGGAGCTGTTTTTT	CASREKGGDLNTGELFF
TRBD1	-	TRBV5-1	TRBJ1-2	TGCGCCAGCAGCCTACTTCCCGGGACAGGGGATGGCTACACCTTC	CASSLLPGTGDGYTF
TRBD1	-	TRBV6-5	TRBJ2-7	TGTGCCAGCAGTTACCCGAGGGCGACAGGGTTTTCCGAGCAGTACTTC	CASSYPRATGFSEQYF
TRBD1	-	TRBV19	TRBJ1-2	TGTGCCAGTAGTATAATTTCCGGAAGGGACAGAAGGGTAGGCTACACCTTC	CASSIISGRDRRVGYTF
-	-	TRBV30	TRBJ1-6	TGTGCCTGGAGTGACCTGGTGGGACTACTAACTTCACCCCTCCACTTT	CAWSDLVGLLTSPLHF
TRBD1	once	TRBV28	TRBJ1-2	TGTGCCAGCAGCTCCGTACAGGGGTACTATGGCTACACCTTC	CASSSVQGYYGYTF
-	-	TRBV15	TRBJ2-2	TGTGCCACCAGCAGAGGCGAAGGTGACACAAGAGCCGGGGAGCTGTTTTTT	CATSRGEGDTRAGELFF
TRBD2	-	TRBV7-2	TRBJ2-4	TGTGCCAGCAGCTTAGCGTTTCCGGGGGGAAACATTCAGTACTTC	CASSLAFPGGNIQYF
TRBD1	-	TRBV29-1	TRBJ2-7	TGCAGCTCCACGGGACAGGGAGAACCCTACGAGCAGTACTTC	CSSTGQGEPYEQYF
-	-	TRBV30	TRBJ1-1	TGTGCCTGGGCCAGAGGGCTTAACACTGAAGCTTTCTTT	CAWARGLNTEAFF